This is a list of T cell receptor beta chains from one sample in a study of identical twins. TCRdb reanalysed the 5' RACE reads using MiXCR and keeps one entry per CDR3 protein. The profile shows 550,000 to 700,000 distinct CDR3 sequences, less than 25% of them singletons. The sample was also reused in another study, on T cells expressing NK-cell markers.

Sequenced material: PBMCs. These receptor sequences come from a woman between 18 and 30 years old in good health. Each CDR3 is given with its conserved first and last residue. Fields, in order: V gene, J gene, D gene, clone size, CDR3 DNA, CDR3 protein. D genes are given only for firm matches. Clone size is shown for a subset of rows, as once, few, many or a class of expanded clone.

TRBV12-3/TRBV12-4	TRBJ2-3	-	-	TGTGCCAGCAGTAGACGAGGGGGGGGCCCCGCAGATACGCAGTATTTT	CASSRRGGGPADTQYF
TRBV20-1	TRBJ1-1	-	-	TGCAGTGCTAGAGACGCCGGGATGATGAACACTGAAGCTTTCTTT	CSARDAGMMNTEAFF
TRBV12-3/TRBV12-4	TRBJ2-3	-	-	TGTGCCAGCAGTCCCCTGGCTAGCCGCACGCAGTATTTT	CASSPLASRTQYF
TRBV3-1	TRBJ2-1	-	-	TGTGCCAGCAGCCAAGCTACAGGGTTCTACAATGAGCAGTTCTTC	CASSQATGFYNEQFF
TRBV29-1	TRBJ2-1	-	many	TGCAGCGTTGAGTTCGACAGTTCAAGCTCCTACAATGAGCAGTTCTTC	CSVEFDSSSSYNEQFF
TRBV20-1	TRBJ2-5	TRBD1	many	TGCAGTGCTAGCTCAGGGGGCGCGTTCGCTGAGACCCAGTACTTC	CSASSGGAFAETQYF
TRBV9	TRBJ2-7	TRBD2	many	TGTGCCAGCAGCGCCGGACTAGCGGGGGGTGAGCAGTACTTC	CASSAGLAGGEQYF
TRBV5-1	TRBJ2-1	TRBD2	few	TGCGCCAGCAGCTTGGTGGGGACGGGAAGCGGGATCGATGAGCAGTTCTTC	CASSLVGTGSGIDEQFF
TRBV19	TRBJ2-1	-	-	TGTGCCAGTAGTATATGGAGGAATGAGCAGTTCTTC	CASSIWRNEQFF
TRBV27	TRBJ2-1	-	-	TGTGCCAGCAGTCACAGGCACAGCTCCTACAATGAGCAGTTCTTC	CASSHRHSSYNEQFF
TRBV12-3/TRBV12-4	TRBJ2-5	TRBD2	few	TGTGCCAGCAGTGGGTACGGGAGGGCCGGAGAGACCCAGTACTTC	CASSGYGRAGETQYF
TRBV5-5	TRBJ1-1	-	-	TGTGCCAGCAGCAAAACAGGGCTCAACACTGAAGCTTTCTTT	CASSKTGLNTEAFF
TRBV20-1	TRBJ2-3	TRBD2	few	TGCAGTGCTAGAGATGGACTAGCGAAGTCAGATACGCAGTATTTT	CSARDGLAKSDTQYF
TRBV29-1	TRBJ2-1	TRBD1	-	TGCAGCGGCCGGACAGGGGAAGATAGGTTGGTAGCGGGTTTACACAATGAGCAGTTCTTC	CSGRTGEDRLVAGLHNEQFF
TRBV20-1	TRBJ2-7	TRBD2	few	TGCAGTGCTAGAGTGGGGGGAGGTAGCGGGAGAAACGAGCAGTACTTC	CSARVGGGSGRNEQYF
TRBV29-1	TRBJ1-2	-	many	TGCAGCGTTGAATGGTCAAATGGCTACACCTTC	CSVEWSNGYTF
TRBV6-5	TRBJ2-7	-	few	TGTGCCAGCAGTTACTCGCCCGTATCCTCCTACGAGCAGTACTTC	CASSYSPVSSYEQYF
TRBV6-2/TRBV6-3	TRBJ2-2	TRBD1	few	TGTGCCAGCAGTTACTCCAACACCGGGACAGGGGACGGGAAACCCTCCGGGGAGCTGTTTTTT	CASSYSNTGTGDGKPSGELFF
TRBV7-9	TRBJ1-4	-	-	TGTGCCAGCAGCGCGACTGAGAATGAAAAACTGTTTTTT	CASSATENEKLFF
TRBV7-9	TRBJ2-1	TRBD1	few	TGTGCCAGCAGCTCCATTCCTGGACAGGGAGACAATGAGCAGTTCTTC	CASSSIPGQGDNEQFF
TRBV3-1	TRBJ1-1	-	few	TGTGCCAGCAGCCAAGGAGGGGGATCGGGTGAAGCTTTCTTT	CASSQGGGSGEAFF
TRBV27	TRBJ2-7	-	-	TGTGCCAGCGGGTCAGGGGGGACCTACGAGCAGTACTTC	CASGSGGTYEQYF
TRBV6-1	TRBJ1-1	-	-	TGTGCCAGCAGTCGTAGACCGAACACTGAAGCTTTCTTT	CASSRRPNTEAFF
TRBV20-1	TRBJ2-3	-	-	TGCAGTGCTAGATCTAGCGTAAACACAGATACGCAGTATTTT	CSARSSVNTDTQYF
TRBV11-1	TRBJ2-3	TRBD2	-	TGTGCCAGCAGCCCGAAAAGGGCGGGCGAATTTTACGGACTAGCGACAGATACGCAGTATTTT	CASSPKRAGEFYGLATDTQYF
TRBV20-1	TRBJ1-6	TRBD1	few	TGCAGTGCTATTATCCCCGGGACAGAGAGTTCACCCCTCCACTTT	CSAIIPGTESSPLHF
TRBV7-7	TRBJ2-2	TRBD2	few	TGTGCCAGCAGCTTATGGGACTACGAACGTGAGGAGCTGTTTTTT	CASSLWDYEREELFF
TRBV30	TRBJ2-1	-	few	TGTGCGGCGGGCCGGTACAATGAGCAGTTCTTC	CAAGRYNEQFF
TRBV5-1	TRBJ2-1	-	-	TGCGCCAGCAGCTTTCTCAGCGACTACAATGAGCAGTTCTTC	CASSFLSDYNEQFF
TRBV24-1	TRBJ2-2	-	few	TGTGCCACCAGTGATTCGAGGACAGCGGACACCGGGGAGCTGTTTTTT	CATSDSRTADTGELFF
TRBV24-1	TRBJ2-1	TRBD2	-	TGTGCCACCAGTGACCGTCTAGCGGCCGATGAGCAGTTCTTC	CATSDRLAADEQFF
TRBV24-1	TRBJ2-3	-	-	TGTGCCACCAGTGATCTACTAGGAGATACGCAGTATTTT	CATSDLLGDTQYF
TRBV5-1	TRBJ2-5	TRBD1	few	TGCGCCAGCAGCTTCGGGACAGAAGAGACCCAGTACTTC	CASSFGTEETQYF
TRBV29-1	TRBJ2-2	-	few	TGCAGCGTTCACTCGACCGGGGAGCTGTTTTTT	CSVHSTGELFF
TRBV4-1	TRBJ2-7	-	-	TGCGCCAGCAGCCAACCCGGGACTTACAATTACTACGAGCAGTACTTC	CASSQPGTYNYYEQYF
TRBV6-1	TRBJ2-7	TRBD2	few	TGTGCCAGCAAGGGAGGGCTAGCCGGGGACGAGCAGTACTTC	CASKGGLAGDEQYF
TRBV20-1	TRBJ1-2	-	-	TGCAGTGCTGGGGGGAGGGGCAACTATGGCTACACCTTC	CSAGGRGNYGYTF
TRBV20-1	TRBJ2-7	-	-	TGCAGTGCATACGGGCCCATCTCCTACGAGCAGTACTTC	CSAYGPISYEQYF
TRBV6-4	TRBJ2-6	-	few	TGTGCCAGCAGCGACTTTGACAGGTTTAAGTCCACTGGGGCCAACGTCCTGACTTTC	CASSDFDRFKSTGANVLTF
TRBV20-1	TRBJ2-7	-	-	TGCAGTGCCTACCGGACAGCCTACGAGCAGTACTTC	CSAYRTAYEQYF
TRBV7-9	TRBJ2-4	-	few	TGTGCCAGCAGCTTAGTAGGGGTTTCCAAAAACATTCAGTACTTC	CASSLVGVSKNIQYF
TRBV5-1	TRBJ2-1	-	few	TGCGCCAGCAGCTTGTTTGGGTCCAATGAGCAGTTCTTC	CASSLFGSNEQFF
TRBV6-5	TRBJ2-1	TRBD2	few	TGTGCCAGCAGTTTGGGACTAGGAAAATACAATGAGCAGTTCTTC	CASSLGLGKYNEQFF
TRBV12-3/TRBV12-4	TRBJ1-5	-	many	TGTGCCAGCAGTTTACGGCACATTAATGAGCCCCAGCATTTT	CASSLRHINEPQHF
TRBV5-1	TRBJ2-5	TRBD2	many	TGTGCCAGCAGTTCCAGCGGGGCCCAAGAGACCCAGTACTTC	CASSSSGAQETQYF
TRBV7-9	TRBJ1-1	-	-	TGTGCCAGCAGCCCGACATTACTTGGGGGGGAAGCTTTCTTT	CASSPTLLGGEAFF
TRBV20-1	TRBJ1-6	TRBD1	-	TGCAGTGCTAGAGGGGGGACAGGGGTATATTCACCCCTCCACTTT	CSARGGTGVYSPLHF
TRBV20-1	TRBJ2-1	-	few	TGCAGTGCTAGTGTCTCGGACAATGAGCAGTTCTTC	CSASVSDNEQFF
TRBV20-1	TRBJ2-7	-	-	TGCAGTGCTACAGCGACAAACACAGGGTCCCACCACGAGCAGTACTTC	CSATATNTGSHHEQYF
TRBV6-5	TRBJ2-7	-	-	TGTGCCAGCAGTTACAATTCTAACAGGCTCTACGAGCAGTACTTC	CASSYNSNRLYEQYF
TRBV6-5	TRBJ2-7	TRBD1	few	TGTGCCAGCAGTTACTTGACACCGGGACAGAGCTACGAGCAGTACTTC	CASSYLTPGQSYEQYF
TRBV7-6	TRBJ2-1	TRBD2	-	TGTGCCAGCAGCCCTTTACTAGCGGCCCGTAGACTGAGCTCCTACAATGAGCAGTTCTTC	CASSPLLAARRLSSYNEQFF
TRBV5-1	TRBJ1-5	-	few	TGCGCCAGCAGCCCCCAGGGGAAGGGGCAGCCCCAGCATTTT	CASSPQGKGQPQHF
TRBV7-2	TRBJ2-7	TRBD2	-	TGTGCCAGCAGCCCAGGGACTAGGATCGACGAGCAGTACTTC	CASSPGTRIDEQYF
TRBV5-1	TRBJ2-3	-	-	TGCGCCAGCAGCTGGAGGGCACCCAGCACAGATACGCAGTATTTT	CASSWRAPSTDTQYF